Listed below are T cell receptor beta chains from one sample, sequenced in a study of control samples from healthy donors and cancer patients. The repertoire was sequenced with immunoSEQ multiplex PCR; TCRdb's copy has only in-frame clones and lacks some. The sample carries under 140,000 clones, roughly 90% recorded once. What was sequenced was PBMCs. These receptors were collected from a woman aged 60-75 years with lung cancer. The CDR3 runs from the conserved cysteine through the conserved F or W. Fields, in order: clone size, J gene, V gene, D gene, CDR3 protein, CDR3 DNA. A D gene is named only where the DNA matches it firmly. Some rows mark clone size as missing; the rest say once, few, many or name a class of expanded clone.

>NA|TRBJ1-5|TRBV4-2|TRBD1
CASSQDRGTGGQPQHF
TGTGCCAGCAGCCAAGATAGGGGGACAGGGGGACAGCCCCAGCATTTT
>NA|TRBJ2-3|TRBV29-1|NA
CSVVVSLHTDTQYF
TGCAGCGTTGTAGTCTCGTTACACACAGATACGCAGTATTTT
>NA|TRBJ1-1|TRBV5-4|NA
CASSLQGLNNTEAFF
TGTGCCAGCAGCTTACAGGGACTCAACAACACTGAAGCTTTCTTT
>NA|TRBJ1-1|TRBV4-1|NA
CASRRDNEAFF
TGCGCCAGCAGACGAGATAATGAAGCTTTCTTT
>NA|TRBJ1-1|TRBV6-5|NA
CASRRTALNTEAFF
TGTGCCAGCAGGCGGACAGCATTGAACACTGAAGCTTTCTTT
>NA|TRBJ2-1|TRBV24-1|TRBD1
CATSDPTGGAYNEQFF
TGTGCCACCAGTGATCCGACAGGGGGCGCCTACAATGAGCAGTTCTTC
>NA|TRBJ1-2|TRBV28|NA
CASSLGRRTGGYTF
TGTGCCAGCAGTTTAGGACGGAGGACCGGTGGCTACACCTTC
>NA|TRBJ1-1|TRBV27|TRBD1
CASSWDRDTEAFF
TGTGCCAGCAGTTGGGACAGAGACACTGAAGCTTTCTTT
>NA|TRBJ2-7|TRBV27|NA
CASSFRRIPYEQYF
TGTGCCAGCAGTTTTAGACGGATACCCTACGAGCAGTACTTC
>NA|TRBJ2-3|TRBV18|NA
CASSPGGTDTQYF
TGTGCCAGCTCACCGGGCGGTACAGATACGCAGTATTTT
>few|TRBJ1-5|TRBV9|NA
CASSTGDQPQHF
TGTGCCAGCAGCACGGGGGATCAGCCCCAGCATTTT
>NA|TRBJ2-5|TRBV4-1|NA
CASSPILKERTQYF
TGCGCCAGCAGCCCGATCCTAAAGGAAAGGACCCAGTACTTC
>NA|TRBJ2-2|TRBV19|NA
CASSIGGFGGELFF
TGTGCCAGTAGTATAGGAGGATTTGGCGGGGAGCTGTTTTTT
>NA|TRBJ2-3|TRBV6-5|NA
CASSYSLRVDTQYF
TGTGCCAGCAGTTACTCGTTGCGGGTAGATACGCAGTATTTT
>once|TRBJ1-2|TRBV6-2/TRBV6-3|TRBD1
CASSPGDRGSGYTF
TGTGCCAGCAGTCCCGGGGACAGGGGGTCCGGCTACACCTTC
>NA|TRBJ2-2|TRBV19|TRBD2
CASNQRGSTGELFF
TGTGCCAGTAACCAGCGGGGAAGCACCGGGGAGCTGTTTTTT
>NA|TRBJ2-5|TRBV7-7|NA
CASSFDRSGETQYF
TGTGCTAGCAGCTTTGACAGGTCGGGGGAGACCCAGTACTTC
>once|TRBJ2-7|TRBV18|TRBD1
CASSPRDRFYEQYF
TGTGCCAGCTCACCCCGGGACAGGTTCTACGAGCAGTACTTC
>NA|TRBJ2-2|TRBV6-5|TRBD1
CASSYGRTGEVGELFF
TGTGCCAGCAGTTACGGTCGGACAGGGGAGGTCGGGGAGCTGTTTTTT
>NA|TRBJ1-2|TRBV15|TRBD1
CATSSRDRGHYGYTF
TGTGCCACCAGCAGCCGGGACAGGGGACACTATGGCTACACCTTC
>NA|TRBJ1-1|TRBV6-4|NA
CASSDHGQGSTEAFF
TGTGCCAGCAGTGACCACGGACAAGGGAGCACTGAAGCTTTCTTT
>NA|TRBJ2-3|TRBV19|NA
CASSITHTSTDTQYF
TGTGCCAGTAGTATAACTCACACAAGCACAGATACGCAGTATTTT
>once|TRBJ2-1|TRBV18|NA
CASSPGGRIHNEQFF
TGTGCCAGCTCACCCGGAGGGAGGATCCACAATGAGCAGTTCTTC
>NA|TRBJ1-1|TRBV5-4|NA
CASSLPGNTEAFF
TGTGCCAGTAGCTTACCAGGAAACACTGAAGCTTTCTTT
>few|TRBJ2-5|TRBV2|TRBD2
CASSISGRAWETQYF
TGTGCCAGCAGTATAAGCGGGAGGGCCTGGGAGACCCAGTACTTC
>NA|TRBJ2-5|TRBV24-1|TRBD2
CATSGGPAGQYF
TGTGCCACCAGTGGAGGTCCAGCGGGACAGTACTTC
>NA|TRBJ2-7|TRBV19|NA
CASSIGLYLDEQYF
TGTGCCAGTAGTATAGGCCTATACCTGGACGAGCAGTACTTC
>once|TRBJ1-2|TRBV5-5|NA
CASSLDSGSYGYTF
TGTGCCAGCAGCTTGGACTCTGGGAGCTATGGCTACACCTTC
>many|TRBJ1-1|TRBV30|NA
CAWSKPPGTATEAFF
TGTGCCTGGAGTAAACCCCCAGGCACGGCCACTGAAGCTTTCTTT
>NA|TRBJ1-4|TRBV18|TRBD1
CASSPSGGGEKLFF
TGTGCCAGCTCACCATCAGGGGGCGGTGAAAAACTGTTTTTT
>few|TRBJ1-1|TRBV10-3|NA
CAISLGREETEAFF
TGTGCCATCAGTTTAGGGCGGGAGGAGACTGAAGCTTTCTTT
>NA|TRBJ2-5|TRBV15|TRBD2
CATSRDFGASGGQETQYF
TGTGCCACCAGCAGAGATTTTGGGGCTAGCGGGGGGCAAGAGACCCAGTACTTC
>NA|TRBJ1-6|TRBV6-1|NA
CASSGDPLTGNYNSPLHF
TGTGCCAGCAGTGGAGATCCTTTAACAGGGAACTATAATTCACCCCTCCACTTT
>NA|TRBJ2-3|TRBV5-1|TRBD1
CASFSGTALDTQYF
TGCGCCAGCTTCTCCGGGACAGCCTTAGATACGCAGTATTTT
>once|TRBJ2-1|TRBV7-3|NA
CASSLARDNEQFF
TGTGCCAGCAGCTTGGCCCGAGACAATGAGCAGTTCTTC
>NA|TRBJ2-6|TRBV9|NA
CASSETGNGANVLTF
TGTGCCAGCAGCGAAACGGGAAATGGGGCCAACGTCCTGACTTTC
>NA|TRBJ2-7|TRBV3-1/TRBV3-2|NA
CASSHVAETHEQYF
TGTGCCAGCAGCCACGTAGCGGAGACCCACGAGCAGTACTTC
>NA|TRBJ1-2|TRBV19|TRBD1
CASSTDRVNYGYTF
TGTGCCAGTAGCACGGACAGGGTGAACTATGGCTACACCTTC
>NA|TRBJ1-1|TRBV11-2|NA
CASRLDRMNTEAFF
TGTGCCAGCAGACTTGACAGGATGAACACTGAAGCTTTCTTT
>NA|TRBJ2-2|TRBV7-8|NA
CASSLSVWSGLNTGELFF
TGTGCCAGCAGCTTATCGGTCTGGAGCGGACTTAACACCGGGGAGCTGTTTTTT
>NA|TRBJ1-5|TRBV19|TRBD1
CASSSRDRDGQPQHF
TGTGCCAGTAGTTCGCGGGACAGGGACGGACAGCCCCAGCATTTT
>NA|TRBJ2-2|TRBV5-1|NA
CASSVDSDTGELFF
TGCGCCAGCAGCGTGGATAGTGACACCGGGGAGCTGTTTTTT
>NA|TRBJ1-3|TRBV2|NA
CASKSGGAKSGNTIYF
TGTGCCAGCAAGTCGGGCGGAGCGAAATCTGGAAACACCATATATTTT
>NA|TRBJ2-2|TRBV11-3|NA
CASTLGRGKAGELFF
TGTGCCAGCACTCTGGGGAGAGGGAAAGCCGGGGAGCTGTTTTTT
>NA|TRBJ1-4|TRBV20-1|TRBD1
CSLGQREKLFF
TGCAGTCTGGGACAGAGAGAAAAACTGTTTTTT
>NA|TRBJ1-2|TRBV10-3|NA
CAISESGGYGYTF
TGTGCCATCAGTGAGTCGGGGGGTTATGGCTACACCTTC
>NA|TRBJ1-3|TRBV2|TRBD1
CASSESRDRDVGGSGNTIYF
TGTGCCAGCAGTGAATCGCGAGACAGGGACGTGGGGGGCTCTGGAAACACCATATATTTT
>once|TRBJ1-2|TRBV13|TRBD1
CASSWTGLNGYTF
TGTGCCAGCAGCTGGACAGGGCTGAATGGCTACACCTTC
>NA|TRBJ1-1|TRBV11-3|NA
CASSPGQVMNTEAFF
TGTGCCAGCAGCCCCGGGCAAGTCATGAACACTGAAGCTTTCTTT
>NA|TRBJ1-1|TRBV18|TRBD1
CASSPSDRAGAEAFF
TGTGCCAGCTCACCCTCTGACAGGGCAGGCGCTGAAGCTTTCTTT
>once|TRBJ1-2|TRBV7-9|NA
CASSLQGINYGYTF
TGTGCCAGCAGCTTACAGGGTATCAACTATGGCTACACCTTC